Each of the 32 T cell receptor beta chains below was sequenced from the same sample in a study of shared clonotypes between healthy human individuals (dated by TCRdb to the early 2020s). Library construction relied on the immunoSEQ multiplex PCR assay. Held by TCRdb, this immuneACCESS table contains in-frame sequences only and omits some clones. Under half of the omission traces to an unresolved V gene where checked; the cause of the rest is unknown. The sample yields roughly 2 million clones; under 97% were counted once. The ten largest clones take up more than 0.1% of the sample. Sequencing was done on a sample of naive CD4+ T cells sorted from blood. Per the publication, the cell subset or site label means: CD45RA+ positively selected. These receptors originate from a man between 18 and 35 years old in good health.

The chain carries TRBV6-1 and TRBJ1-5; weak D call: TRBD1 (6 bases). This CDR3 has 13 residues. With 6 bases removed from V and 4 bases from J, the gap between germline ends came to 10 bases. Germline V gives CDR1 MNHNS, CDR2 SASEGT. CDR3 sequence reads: CASRSDRNQPQHF. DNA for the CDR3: TGTGCCAGCAGATCCGACAGGAATCAGCCCCAGCATTTT.

Written as DNA, the CDR3 is TGTGCCTGGAGGGCTGGAGTTAGAGTGAACACTGAAGCTTTCTTT. Amino acids: CAWRAGVRVNTEAFF. The rearrangement uses TRBV30 and TRBJ1-1; D unclear. The V and J ends lost 3 bases and 0 bases respectively, with 14 bases between them. There are 15 residues in the CDR3. Looked up from germline, CDR1 is GTSNPN and CDR2 is SVGIG (reference sequence).

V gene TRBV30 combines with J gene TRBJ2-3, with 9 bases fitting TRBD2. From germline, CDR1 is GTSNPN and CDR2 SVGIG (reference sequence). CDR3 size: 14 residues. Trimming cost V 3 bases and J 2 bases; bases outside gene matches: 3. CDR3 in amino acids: CAWRAGGTTDTQYF. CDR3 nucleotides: TGTGCCTGGAGAGCGGGGGGAACCACAGATACGCAGTATTTT.

The CDR3 DNA reads TGTGCCAGCAGTCCTACTAGCGGGAAAAGTAACACGCAGTATTTT. Translating it yields CASSPTSGKSNTQYF. J is TRBJ2-3 and V is TRBV2; 10 positions match TRBD2. The germline V gene encodes CDR1 SNHLY and CDR2 FYNNEI. J lost 9 bases, V lost 5 bases, and 11 bases had no gene match. The CDR3 runs to 15 residues.

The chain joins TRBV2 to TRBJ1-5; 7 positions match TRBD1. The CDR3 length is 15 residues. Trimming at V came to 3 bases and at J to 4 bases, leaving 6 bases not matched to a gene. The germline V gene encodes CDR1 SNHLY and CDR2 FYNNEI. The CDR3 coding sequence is TGTGCCAGCAGTGAGGCGTACAGGGGAAATCAGCCCCAGCATTTT. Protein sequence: CASSEAYRGNQPQHF.

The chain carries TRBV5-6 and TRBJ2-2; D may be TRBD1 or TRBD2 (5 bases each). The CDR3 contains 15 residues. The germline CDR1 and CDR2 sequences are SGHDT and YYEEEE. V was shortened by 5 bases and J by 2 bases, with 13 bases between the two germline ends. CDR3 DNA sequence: TGTGCCAGCAGTAGGGACGGAGCAAACACCGGGGAGCTGTTTTTT. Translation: CASSRDGANTGELFF. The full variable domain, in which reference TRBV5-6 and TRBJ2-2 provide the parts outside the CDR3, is DAGVTQSPTHLIKTRGQQVTLRCSPKSGHDTVSWYQQALGQGPQFIFQYYEEEERQRGNFPDRFSGHQFPNYSSELNVNALLLGDSALYLCASSRDGANTGELFFGEGSRLTVL.

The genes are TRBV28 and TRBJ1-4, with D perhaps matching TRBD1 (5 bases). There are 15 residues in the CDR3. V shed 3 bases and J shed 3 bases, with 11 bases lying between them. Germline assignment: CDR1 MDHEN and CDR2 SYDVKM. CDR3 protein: CASSFHQGPNEKLFF. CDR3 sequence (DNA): TGTGCCAGCAGTTTTCACCAGGGTCCTAATGAAAAACTGTTTTTT.

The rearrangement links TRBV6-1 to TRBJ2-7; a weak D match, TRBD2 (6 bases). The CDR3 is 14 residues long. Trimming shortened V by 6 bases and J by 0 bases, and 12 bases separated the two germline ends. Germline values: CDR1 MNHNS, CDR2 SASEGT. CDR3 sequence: CASSKAGLSYEQYF. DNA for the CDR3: TGTGCCAGCAGCAAAGCGGGTCTCTCCTACGAGCAGTACTTC.

CDR3 nucleotide sequence: TGCGCCAGTGCCTCGGGGGGGGGCGAGCAGTACTTC. It translates to CASASGGGEQYF. The chain has TRBV10-1 and TRBJ2-7, with 8 bases fitting TRBD2. This CDR3 comprises 12 residues. CDR1 and CDR2 from the germline V gene are WNHNN and SYGVQD (reference sequence). V gave up 9 bases and J gave up 6 bases; unmatched junction bases: 7.

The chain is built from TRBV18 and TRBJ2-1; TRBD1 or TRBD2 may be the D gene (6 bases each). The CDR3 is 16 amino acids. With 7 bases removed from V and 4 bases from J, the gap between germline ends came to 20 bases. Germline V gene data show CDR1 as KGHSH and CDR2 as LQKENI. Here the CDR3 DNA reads TGTGCCAGCTTACCGATGTCGGGGGCGACATACAATGAGCAGTTCTTC. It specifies CASLPMSGATYNEQFF.

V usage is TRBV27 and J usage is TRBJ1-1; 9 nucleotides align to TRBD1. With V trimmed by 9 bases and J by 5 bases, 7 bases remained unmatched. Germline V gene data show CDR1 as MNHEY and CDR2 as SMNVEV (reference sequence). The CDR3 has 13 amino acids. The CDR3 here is CASFGQGWTEAFF. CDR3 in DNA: TGTGCCAGTTTCGGACAGGGGTGGACTGAAGCTTTCTTT.

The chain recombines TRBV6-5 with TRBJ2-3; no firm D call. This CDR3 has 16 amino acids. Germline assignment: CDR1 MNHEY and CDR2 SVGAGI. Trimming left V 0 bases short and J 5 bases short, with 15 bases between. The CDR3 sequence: CASSYSIPLDGDTQYF. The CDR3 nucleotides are TGTGCCAGCAGTTACTCGATCCCCCTAGACGGAGATACGCAGTATTTT.

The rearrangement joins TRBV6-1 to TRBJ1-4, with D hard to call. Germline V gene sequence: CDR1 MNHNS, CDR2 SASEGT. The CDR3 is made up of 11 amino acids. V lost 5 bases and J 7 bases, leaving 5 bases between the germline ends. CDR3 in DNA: TGTGCCAGCAGTCTGATTGAAAAACTGTTTTTT. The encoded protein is CASSLIEKLFF.

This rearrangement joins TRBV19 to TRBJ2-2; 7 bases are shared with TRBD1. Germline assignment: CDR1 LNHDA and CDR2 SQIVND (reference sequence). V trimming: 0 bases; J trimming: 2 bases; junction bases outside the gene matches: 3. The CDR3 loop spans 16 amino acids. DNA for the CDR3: TGTGCCAGTAGTATAGAAAGGGGGCGCAACACCGGGGAGCTGTTTTTT. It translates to CASSIERGRNTGELFF. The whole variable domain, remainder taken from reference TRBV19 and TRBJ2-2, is DGGITQSPKYLFRKEGQNVTLSCEQNLNHDAMYWYRQDPGQGLRLIYYSQIVNDFQKGDIAEGYSVSREKKESFPLTVTSAQKNPTAFYLCASSIERGRNTGELFFGEGSRLTVL.

CDR3 bases: TGTGCCAGCAGAACCGTAGGCAGGTCGGGGGCCAACGTCCTGACTTTC. It translates to CASRTVGRSGANVLTF. This sequence joins TRBV5-4 and TRBJ2-6, with unresolved D. The CDR3 is 16 amino acids. CDR1 SGHNT and CDR2 YYREEE come from the germline V gene (reference sequence). V lost 5 bases and J 4 bases, leaving 16 bases between the germline ends.

CDR3 coding DNA: TGTGCCAGCAGTTTAGGACCCCTGACAGTTATGAACACTGAAGCTTTCTTT. Amino acids: CASSLGPLTVMNTEAFF. V usage is TRBV27 and J usage is TRBJ1-1; D possibly corresponds to TRBD1 (5 bases). The CDR3 sequence is 17 residues long. Deletions cut 2 bases from V and 0 bases from J, with 16 bases between. Germline CDR1 and CDR2: MNHEY and SMNVEV (reference sequence).

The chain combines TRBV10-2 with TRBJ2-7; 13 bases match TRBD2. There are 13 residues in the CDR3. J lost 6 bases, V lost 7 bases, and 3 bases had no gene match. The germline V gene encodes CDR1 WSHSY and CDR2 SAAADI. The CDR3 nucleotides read TGCGCCAGCACACGGACTAGCGGGAGCGAGCAGTACTTC. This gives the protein CASTRTSGSEQYF.

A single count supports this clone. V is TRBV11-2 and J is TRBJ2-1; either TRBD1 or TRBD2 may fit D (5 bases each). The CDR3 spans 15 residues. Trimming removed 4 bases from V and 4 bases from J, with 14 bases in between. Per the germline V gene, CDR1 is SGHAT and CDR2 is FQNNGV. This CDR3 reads CASSSDEGFYNEQFF. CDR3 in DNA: TGTGCCAGCAGCTCGGACGAGGGGTTTTACAATGAGCAGTTCTTC.

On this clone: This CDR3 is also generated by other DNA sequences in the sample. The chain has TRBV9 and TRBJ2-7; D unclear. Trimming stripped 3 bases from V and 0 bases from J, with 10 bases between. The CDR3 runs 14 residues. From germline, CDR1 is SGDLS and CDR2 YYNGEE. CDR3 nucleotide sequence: TGTGCCAGCAGCGCGGGCTCGAGCTCCTACGAGCAGTACTTC. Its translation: CASSAGSSSYEQYF.

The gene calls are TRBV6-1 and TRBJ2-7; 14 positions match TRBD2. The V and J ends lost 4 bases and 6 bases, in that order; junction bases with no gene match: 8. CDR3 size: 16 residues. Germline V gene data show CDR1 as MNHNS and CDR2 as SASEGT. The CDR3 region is CASSGLAGGPEGEQYF. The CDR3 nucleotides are TGTGCCAGCAGTGGACTAGCGGGAGGGCCAGAGGGCGAGCAGTACTTC.

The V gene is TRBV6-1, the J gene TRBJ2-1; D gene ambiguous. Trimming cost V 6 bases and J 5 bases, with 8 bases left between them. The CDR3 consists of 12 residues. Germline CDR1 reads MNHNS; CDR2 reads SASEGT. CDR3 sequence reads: CASRGRNNEQFF. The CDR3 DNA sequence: TGTGCCAGCAGGGGCAGAAACAATGAGCAGTTCTTC.

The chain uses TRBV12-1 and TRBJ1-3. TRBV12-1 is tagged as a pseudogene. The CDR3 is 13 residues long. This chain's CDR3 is CASSAGHRNTIYF. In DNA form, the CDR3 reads TGTGCCAGCAGCGCGGGACACCGAAACACCATATATTTT.

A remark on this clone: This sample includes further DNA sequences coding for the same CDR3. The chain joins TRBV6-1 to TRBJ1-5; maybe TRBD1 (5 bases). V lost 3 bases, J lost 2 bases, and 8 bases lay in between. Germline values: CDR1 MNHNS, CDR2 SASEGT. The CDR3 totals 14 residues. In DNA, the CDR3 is TGTGCCAGCAGTGACAGGGACGGCAATCAGCCCCAGCATTTT. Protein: CASSDRDGNQPQHF.

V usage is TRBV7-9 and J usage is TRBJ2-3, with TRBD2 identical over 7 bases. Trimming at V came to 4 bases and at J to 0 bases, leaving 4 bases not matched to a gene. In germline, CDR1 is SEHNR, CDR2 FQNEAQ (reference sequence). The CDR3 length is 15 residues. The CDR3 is CASSYRSGSTDTQYF. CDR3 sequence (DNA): TGTGCCAGCAGCTACCGTAGCGGGAGCACAGATACGCAGTATTTT.

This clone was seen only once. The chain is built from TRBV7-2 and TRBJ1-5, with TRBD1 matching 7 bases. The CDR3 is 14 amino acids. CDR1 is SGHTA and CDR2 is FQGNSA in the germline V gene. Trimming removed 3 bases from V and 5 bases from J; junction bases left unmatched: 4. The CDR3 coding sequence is TGTGCCAGCAGCTTTGGGACAGCAGATCAGCCCCAGCATTTT. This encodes CASSFGTADQPQHF.

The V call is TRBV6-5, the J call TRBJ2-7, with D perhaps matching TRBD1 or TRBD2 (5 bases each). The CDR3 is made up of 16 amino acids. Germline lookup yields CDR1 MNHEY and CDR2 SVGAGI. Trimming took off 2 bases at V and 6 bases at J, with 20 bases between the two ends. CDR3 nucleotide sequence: TGTGCCAGCAGTTACGTACCCGGGGCAGGGTTCGGCGAGCAGTACTTC. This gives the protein CASSYVPGAGFGEQYF.

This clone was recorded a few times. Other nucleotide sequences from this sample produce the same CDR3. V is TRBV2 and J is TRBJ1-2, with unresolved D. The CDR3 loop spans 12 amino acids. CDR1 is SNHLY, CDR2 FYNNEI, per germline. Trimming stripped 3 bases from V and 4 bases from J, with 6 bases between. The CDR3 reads CASSELSYGYTF. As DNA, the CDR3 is TGTGCCAGCAGTGAGTTGAGCTATGGCTACACCTTC. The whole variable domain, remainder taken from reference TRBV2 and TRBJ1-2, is EPEVTQTPSHQVTQMGQEVILRCVPISNHLYFYWYRQILGQKVEFLVSFYNNEISEKSEIFDDQFSVERPDGSNFTLKIRSTKLEDSAMYFCASSELSYGYTFGSGTRLTVV.

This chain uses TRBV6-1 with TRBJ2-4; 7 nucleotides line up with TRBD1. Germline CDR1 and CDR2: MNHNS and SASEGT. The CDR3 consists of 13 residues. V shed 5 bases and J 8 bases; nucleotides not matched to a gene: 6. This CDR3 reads CASSTTTGDIQYF. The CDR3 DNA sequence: TGTGCCAGCAGTACTACTACAGGGGACATTCAGTACTTC.

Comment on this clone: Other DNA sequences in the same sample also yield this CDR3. The DNA for the CDR3 is TGTGCCAGCTCACCTCCCATGAACACTGAAGCTTTCTTT. This encodes CASSPPMNTEAFF. The chain joins TRBV18 to TRBJ1-1; the D is unclear. V shed 3 bases and J shed 0 bases, with 5 bases lying between them. The CDR3 loop spans 13 amino acids. CDR1 and CDR2 from the germline V gene are KGHSH and LQKENI.

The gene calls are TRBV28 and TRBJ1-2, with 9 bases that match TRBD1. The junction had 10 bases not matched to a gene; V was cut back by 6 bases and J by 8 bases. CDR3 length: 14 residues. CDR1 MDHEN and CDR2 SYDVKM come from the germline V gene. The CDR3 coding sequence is TGTGCCAGCAGACTCACAGGGGGCGCAAGGGGCTACACCTTC. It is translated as CASRLTGGARGYTF.

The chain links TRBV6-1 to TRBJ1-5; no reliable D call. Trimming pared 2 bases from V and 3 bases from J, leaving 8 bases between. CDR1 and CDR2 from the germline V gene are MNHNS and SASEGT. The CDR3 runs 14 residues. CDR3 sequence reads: CASSETRDNQPQHF. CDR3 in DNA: TGTGCCAGCAGTGAAACACGGGACAATCAGCCCCAGCATTTT.

Here the CDR3 reads CASSLEPGFGQYF. CDR3 bases: TGCGCCAGCAGCTTGGAACCGGGGTTCGGGCAGTACTTC. This chain uses TRBV5-1 with TRBJ2-7; TRBD2 is a possible D gene (5 bases). Trimming pared 0 bases from V and 9 bases from J, leaving 13 bases between. CDR3 length: 13 residues. Germline CDR1 is SGHRS and CDR2 is YFSETQ. Variable domain in full (rest from reference TRBV5-1 and TRBJ2-7): KAGVTQTPRYLIKTRGQQVTLSCSPISGHRSVSWYQQTPGQGLQFLFEYFSETQRNKGNFPGRFSGRQFSNSRSEMNVSTLELGDSALYLCASSLEPGFGQYFGPGTRLTVT.